Listed below are T cell receptor beta chains from one sample, sequenced in a study of cytomegalovirus exposure and HLA in healthy donors. Data came from immunoSEQ multiplex PCR; TCRdb stores just in-frame clones and leaves some out. This table has roughly 120,000 clones, 82% appearing once. Material: PBMCs. The receptor set was obtained from a male donor in good health and CMV-seropositive. The CDR3 runs from the conserved cysteine through the conserved F or W. A D gene is named only where the DNA matches it firmly. The listing skips clone size in some rows; elsewhere it reads once, few, many or a size class.

>TRBV16|NA|TRBJ2-1|NA
TGTGCCAGCAGCCATTGGGCGGGCGCCAATGAGCAGTTCTTC
CASSHWAGANEQFF
>TRBV27|TRBD1|TRBJ2-7|NA
TGTGCCAGCAGTCCATCAGGGACAGGGCTCTTCGAGCAGTACTTC
CASSPSGTGLFEQYF
>TRBV5-4|NA|TRBJ2-2|NA
TGTGCCAGCAAACAGGGCCACATGGCTACCGGGGAGCTGTTTTTT
CASKQGHMATGELFF
>TRBV19|TRBD2|TRBJ2-7|NA
TGTGCCAGTAGTATAGGAGGGAGCGGGAGGCACACCTACGAGCAGTACTTC
CASSIGGSGRHTYEQYF
>TRBV19|TRBD2|TRBJ2-3|NA
TGTGCCAGTAGTATAACTAGCGGGAGGGGCACAGATACGCAGTATTTT
CASSITSGRGTDTQYF
>TRBV10-3|TRBD1|TRBJ1-1|NA
TGTGCCTCACGGGACAGGGGGCTGAACACTGAAGCTTTCTTT
CASRDRGLNTEAFF
>TRBV5-6|TRBD2|TRBJ2-7|few
TGTGCCAGCAGCTTAGGACTAGCGGGAGGCTACGAGCAGTACTTC
CASSLGLAGGYEQYF
>TRBV6-5|NA|TRBJ2-3|NA
TGTGCCACTTCCTTGCAGGATACGCAGTATTTT
CATSLQDTQYF
>TRBV5-1|NA|TRBJ1-1|few
TGCGCCAGCAGCTTGTTCGGACAGCCGAACACTGAAGCTTTCTTT
CASSLFGQPNTEAFF
>TRBV19|TRBD1|TRBJ2-3|NA
TGTGCCAGTGGATCCGGGACAGGGGCATCAGATACGCAGTATTTT
CASGSGTGASDTQYF
>TRBV5-4|TRBD1|TRBJ1-2|NA
TGTGCCAGCAGCCGTGGACAGGGACCAGCCGGCTACACCTTC
CASSRGQGPAGYTF
>TRBV5-1|NA|TRBJ2-2|NA
TGCGCCAGCAGCTTGGACAAAGACACCGGGGAGCTGTTTTTT
CASSLDKDTGELFF
>TRBV19|NA|TRBJ1-1|NA
TGTGCCAGTAGTTTCCAGGGAAGTGGGACTGAAGCTTTCTTT
CASSFQGSGTEAFF
>TRBV15|TRBD2|TRBJ2-5|NA
TGTGCCACCAGCAGAGATTATGGCGGGGGGGTCCAAGAGACCCAGTACTTC
CATSRDYGGGVQETQYF
>TRBV7-9|TRBD1|TRBJ1-2|NA
TGTGCCAGCAACGGACAGGGGAACTATGGCTACACCTTC
CASNGQGNYGYTF
>TRBV7-2|NA|TRBJ1-2|NA
TGTGCCAGCAGCTTACTTACAGGGAACTATGGCTACACCTTC
CASSLLTGNYGYTF
>TRBV19|NA|TRBJ2-1|NA
TGTGCCAGTAGTATAGATCTGATAACGACAGCTCAGTTCTTC
CASSIDLITTAQFF
>TRBV18|NA|TRBJ2-3|NA
TGTGCCAGCTCACCACTGCAGGGTACTAGCACTAGCACAGATACGCAGTATTTT
CASSPLQGTSTSTDTQYF
>TRBV28|NA|TRBJ2-1|few
TGTGCCAGCAGCGCTTCACTAGGGTACAATGAGCAGTTCTTC
CASSASLGYNEQFF
>TRBV5-4|NA|TRBJ2-2|once
TGTGCCAGCAGCTTGTTCAGGGGACAAGACACCGGGGAGCTGTTTTTT
CASSLFRGQDTGELFF
>TRBV23-1|TRBD1|TRBJ2-1|NA
TGCGCTTGGACAGGGGCCGAGCAGTTCTTC
CAWTGAEQFF
>TRBV13|NA|TRBJ2-4|medium-sized
TGTGCCAGCAGCCCAAGGGGTGTGTGGGACTCGAGCAAAAACATTCAGTACTTC
CASSPRGVWDSSKNIQYF
>TRBV13|NA|TRBJ1-2|few
TGTGCCAGCAGCACGTCGGGAGGCGGCTACACCTTC
CASSTSGGGYTF
>TRBV11-1|TRBD2|TRBJ2-1|NA
TGTGCCAGCAGCTTAGCGATGGGGACTAGCGTTGTCAATGAGCAGTTCTTC
CASSLAMGTSVVNEQFF
>TRBV30|TRBD1|TRBJ2-4|NA
TGTGCCTGGAGTGCCCTCCCGACAGGGTGGCCCTCCAACATTCAGTACTTC
CAWSALPTGWPSNIQYF
>TRBV11-2|NA|TRBJ2-1|NA
TGTGCCAGCAGCTTAGAGCAGGAGCAGTTCTTC
CASSLEQEQFF
>TRBV28|TRBD1|TRBJ1-2|NA
TGTGCCAGCAGTTGGGGGATCTCAGGGGGCACGTTCTATGGCTACACCTTC
CASSWGISGGTFYGYTF
>TRBV15|TRBD2|TRBJ2-4|NA
TGTGCCACCAGCAAGGGGGGGCTAGCGGGAGTAAAGAGTGACGACATTCAGTACTTC
CATSKGGLAGVKSDDIQYF
>TRBV19|NA|TRBJ2-7|NA
TGTGCCAGTAGTATGGGTGGGGGCGCCTACGAGCAGTACTTC
CASSMGGGAYEQYF
>TRBV27|TRBD1|TRBJ2-7|NA
TGTGCCAGCAGTTTCCGGTTCCTCGGACAGGGTCACCACGAGCAGTACTTC
CASSFRFLGQGHHEQYF
>TRBV5-1|TRBD2|TRBJ2-3|NA
TGCGCCAGCAGCTTCCGACTAGCGGAGGGGCCAGATACGCAGTATTTT
CASSFRLAEGPDTQYF
>TRBV7-8|TRBD2|TRBJ2-2|few
TGTGCCAGCAGCATTAGCGGGACCACCGGGGAGCTGTTTTTT
CASSISGTTGELFF